This TCR beta chain comes out of a study of blood T cell repertoires in COVID-19. About the research overall: The United States, Italy and Spain were the sources of the acute and convalescent COVID-19 samples.

As handled by the study authors: Estimated nucleated cell counts came from reference gene primer amplification. Sequenced by immunoSEQ multiplex PCR; TCRdb stores in-frame clones only, minus some. V, J and clone size derive from that table, while D and trimming were established from the DNA sequence. The table includes approximately 330,000 clones, 87% detected once. This clone appeared a few times. This CDR3 contains 13 residues. The germline V gene encodes CDR1 LNHDA and CDR2 SQIVND (reference sequence). V gave up 5 bases and J gave up 3 bases, with 8 bases separating them. One Seattle source followed patients from active infection through their disease course.

The chain employs TRBV19 and TRBJ1-5; D might be TRBD1 (5 bases). The TCR comes from a man younger than 45 with COVID-19, enrolled during active disease. The sample taken for sequencing was peripheral blood. The CDR3 reads CASSSGLNQPQHF. CDR3 coding DNA: TGTGCCAGTAGTTCAGGGCTCAATCAGCCCCAGCATTTT.